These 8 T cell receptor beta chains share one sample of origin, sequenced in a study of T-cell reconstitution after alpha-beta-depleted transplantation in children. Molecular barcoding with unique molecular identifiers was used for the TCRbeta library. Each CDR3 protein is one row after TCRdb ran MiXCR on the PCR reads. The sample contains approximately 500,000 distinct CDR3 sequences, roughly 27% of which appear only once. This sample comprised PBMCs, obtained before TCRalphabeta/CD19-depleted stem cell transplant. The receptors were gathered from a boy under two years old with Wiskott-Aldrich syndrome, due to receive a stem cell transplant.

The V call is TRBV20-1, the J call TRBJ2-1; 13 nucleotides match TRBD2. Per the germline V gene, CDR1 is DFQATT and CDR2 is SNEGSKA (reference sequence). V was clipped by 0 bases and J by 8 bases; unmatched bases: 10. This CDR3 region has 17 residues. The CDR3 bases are TGCAGTGCTAGAGATCGGACTAGCGGGAGTTTTACCGATGAGCAGTTCTTC. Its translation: CSARDRTSGSFTDEQFF.

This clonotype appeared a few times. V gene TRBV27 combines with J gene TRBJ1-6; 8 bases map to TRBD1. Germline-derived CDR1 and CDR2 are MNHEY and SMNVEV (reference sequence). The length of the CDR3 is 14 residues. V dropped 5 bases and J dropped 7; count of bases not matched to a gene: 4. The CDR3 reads CASSMTGENSPLHF. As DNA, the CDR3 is TGTGCCAGCAGTATGACAGGGGAAAATTCACCCCTCCACTTT.

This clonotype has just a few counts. This CDR3 reads CASSGTSGRQETQYF. The CDR3 region has the DNA TGTGCCAGCAGCGGAACTAGCGGGAGGCAAGAGACCCAGTACTTC. The chain links TRBV5-5 to TRBJ2-5; 12 bases are a match to TRBD2. Germline CDR1 SGHKS, CDR2 YYEKEE (reference sequence). The CDR3 has 15 residues. The junction had 3 bases not matched to a gene; V was cut back by 4 bases and J by 2 bases.

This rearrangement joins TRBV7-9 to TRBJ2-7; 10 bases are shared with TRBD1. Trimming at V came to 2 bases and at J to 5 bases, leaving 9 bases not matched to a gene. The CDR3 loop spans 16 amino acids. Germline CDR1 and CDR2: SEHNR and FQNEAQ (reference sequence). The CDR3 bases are TGTGCCAGCAGCTTAAGGGGAGGACAGGGGGGCCACGAGCAGTACTTC. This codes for CASSLRGGQGGHEQYF. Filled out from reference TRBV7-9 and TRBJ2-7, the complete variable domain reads DTGVSQNPRHKITKRGQNVTFRCDPISEHNRLYWYRQTLGQGPEFLTYFQNEAQLEKSRLLSDRFSAERPKGSFSTLEIQRTEQGDSAMYLCASSLRGGQGGHEQYFGPGTRLTVT.

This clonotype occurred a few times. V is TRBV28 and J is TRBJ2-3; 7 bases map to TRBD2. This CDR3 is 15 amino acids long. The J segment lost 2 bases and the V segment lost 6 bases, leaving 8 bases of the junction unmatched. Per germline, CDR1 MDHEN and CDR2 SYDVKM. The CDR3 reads CASRGGGKDTDTQYF. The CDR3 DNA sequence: TGTGCCAGCAGGGGGGGAGGGAAGGACACAGATACGCAGTATTTT.

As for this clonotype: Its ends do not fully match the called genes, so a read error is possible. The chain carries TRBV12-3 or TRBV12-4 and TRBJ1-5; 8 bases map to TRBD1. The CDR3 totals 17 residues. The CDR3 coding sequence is TGTGCCAGCACTTTATCGGGCAGGGGGCGGGGCAATCAGCCCCAGCATTTT. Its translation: CASTLSGRGRGNQPQHF.

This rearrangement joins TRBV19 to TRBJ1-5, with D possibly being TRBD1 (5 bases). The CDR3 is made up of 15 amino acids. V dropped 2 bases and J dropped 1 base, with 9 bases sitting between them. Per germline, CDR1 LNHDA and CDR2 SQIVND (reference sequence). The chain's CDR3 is CASSIISGSNQPQHF. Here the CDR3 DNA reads TGTGCCAGTAGTATAATCTCAGGGAGCAATCAGCCCCAGCATTTT.

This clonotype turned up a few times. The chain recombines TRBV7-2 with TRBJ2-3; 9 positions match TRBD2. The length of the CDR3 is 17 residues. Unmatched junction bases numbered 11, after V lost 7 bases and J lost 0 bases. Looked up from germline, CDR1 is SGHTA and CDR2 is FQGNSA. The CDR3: CASTSRRLAGSTDTQYF. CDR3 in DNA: TGTGCCAGCACCTCCAGGCGGCTAGCGGGGAGCACAGATACGCAGTATTTT.